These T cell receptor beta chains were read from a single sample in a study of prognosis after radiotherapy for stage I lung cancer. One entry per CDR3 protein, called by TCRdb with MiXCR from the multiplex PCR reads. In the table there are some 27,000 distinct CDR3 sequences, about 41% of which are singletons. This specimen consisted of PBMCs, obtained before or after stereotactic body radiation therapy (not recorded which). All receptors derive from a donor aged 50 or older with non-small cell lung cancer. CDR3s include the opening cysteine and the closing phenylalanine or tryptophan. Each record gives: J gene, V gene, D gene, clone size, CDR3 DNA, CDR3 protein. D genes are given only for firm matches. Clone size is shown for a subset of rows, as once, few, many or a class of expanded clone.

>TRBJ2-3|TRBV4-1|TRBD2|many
TGCGCCAGCAGCCAACCTAGCGGAACTAGCACAGATACGCAGTATTTT
CASSQPSGTSTDTQYF
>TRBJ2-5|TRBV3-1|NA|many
TGTGCCAGCAGCCATTCGGAGACCCAGTACTTC
CASSHSETQYF
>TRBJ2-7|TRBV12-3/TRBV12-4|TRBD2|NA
TGTGCCAGCAGTTTCTCAAGGCGAGGGAGGGCCTACGAGCAGTACTTC
CASSFSRRGRAYEQYF
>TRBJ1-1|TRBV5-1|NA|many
TGCGCCAGCAGCTTGTTGGGGGAGAACACTGAAGCTTTCTTT
CASSLLGENTEAFF
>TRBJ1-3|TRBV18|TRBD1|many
TGTGCCAGCTCATCCCTCCTGACAGGGGCTGGAAACACCATATATTTT
CASSSLLTGAGNTIYF
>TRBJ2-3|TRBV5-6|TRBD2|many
TGTGCCAGCAGCTGGGGGACTAGCGAAACAGATACGCAGTATTTT
CASSWGTSETDTQYF
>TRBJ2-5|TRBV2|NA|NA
TGTGCCAGCAGTGAAGTGTTGCGAGAGACCCAGTACTTC
CASSEVLRETQYF
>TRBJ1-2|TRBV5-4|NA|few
TGTGCCAGCAGCCTATCCGTGGGTACCTTCTATGGCTACACCTTC
CASSLSVGTFYGYTF
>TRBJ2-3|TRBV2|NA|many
TGTGCCAGCAGCGACGGGACACCTAGCACAGATACGCAGTATTTT
CASSDGTPSTDTQYF
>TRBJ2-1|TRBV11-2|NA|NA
TGTGCCAGCAGCTCTTTGGACGGCCACAATGAGCAGTTCTTC
CASSSLDGHNEQFF
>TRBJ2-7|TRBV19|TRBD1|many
TGTGCCAGTAGTAACCGGGACAGGGCCTACGAGCAGTACTTC
CASSNRDRAYEQYF
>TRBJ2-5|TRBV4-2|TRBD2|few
TGTGCCAGCAGCCAATCTATAGCGGGGGGAGAGACCCAGTACTTC
CASSQSIAGGETQYF
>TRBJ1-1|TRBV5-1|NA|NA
TGCGCCAGCAGCCCGATGGGGAACACTGAAGCTTTCTTT
CASSPMGNTEAFF
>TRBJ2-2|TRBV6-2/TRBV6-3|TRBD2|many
TGTGCCACTGCTTCGGGACTAGAGGTCGCCGGGGAGCTGTTTTTT
CATASGLEVAGELFF
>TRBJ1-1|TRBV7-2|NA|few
TGTGCCAGCAGCTTGAGTAGAGACACTGAAGCTTTCTTT
CASSLSRDTEAFF
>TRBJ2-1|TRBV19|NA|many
TGTGCCAGTAGTATTTTGGGGCGGGGTTACAATGAGCAGTTCTTC
CASSILGRGYNEQFF
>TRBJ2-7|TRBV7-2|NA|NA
TGTGCCAGCAGCTCTATACAGGTAAGGGGCTACGAGCAGTACTTC
CASSSIQVRGYEQYF
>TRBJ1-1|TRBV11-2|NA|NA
TGTGCCAGCAGCTTGGAGGGGGGAATAATGAACACTGAAGCTTTCTTT
CASSLEGGIMNTEAFF
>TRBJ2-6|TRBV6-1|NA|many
TGTGCCAGCACCCCAGCCTCTGGGGCCAACGTCCTGACTTTC
CASTPASGANVLTF
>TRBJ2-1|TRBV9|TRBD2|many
TGTGCCAGCAGCCCCCACAGCGGGGGATCCAATGAGCAGTTCTTC
CASSPHSGGSNEQFF
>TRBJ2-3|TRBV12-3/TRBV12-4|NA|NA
TGTGCCAGCACCCGCGGGAGCACAGATACGCAGTATTTT
CASTRGSTDTQYF
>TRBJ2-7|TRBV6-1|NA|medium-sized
TGTGCCAGCAGTGATGGGGGGAAGCCCTACGAGCAGTACTTC
CASSDGGKPYEQYF
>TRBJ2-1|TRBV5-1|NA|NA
TGCGCCAGCAGCAGTGTTTCCTACAATGAGCAGTTCTTC
CASSSVSYNEQFF
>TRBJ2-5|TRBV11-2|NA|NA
TGTGCCAGCAGCCCCGGCCAGGGGGGCCATGTGCAAGAGACCCAGTACTTC
CASSPGQGGHVQETQYF
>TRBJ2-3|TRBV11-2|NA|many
TGTGCCAGCAGCTTAGGAGGCAGGCCTAGCACAGATACGCAGTATTTT
CASSLGGRPSTDTQYF
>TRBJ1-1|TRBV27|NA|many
TGTGCCAGCAGTACGGGTTGGGGCGGAATGAACACTGAAGCTTTCTTT
CASSTGWGGMNTEAFF
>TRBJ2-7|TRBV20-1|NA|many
TGCAGTGCTAGTTCGTGGGGGGCTGGGGAGCAGTACTTC
CSASSWGAGEQYF
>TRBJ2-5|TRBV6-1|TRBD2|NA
TGTGCCAGCAGTCACGGTGGTAGCGGGAGGGGGAAGACCCATTACTTC
CASSHGGSGRGKTHYF
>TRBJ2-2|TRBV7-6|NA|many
TGTGCCAGCAGCTCGGTCGGTTCCGGGGAGCTGTTTTTT
CASSSVGSGELFF
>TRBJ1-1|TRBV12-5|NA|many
TGTGCTTCCCGCCGGGACCTTAACATGCCTTTCTTT
CASRRDLNMPFF
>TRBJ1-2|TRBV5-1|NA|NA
TGCGCCAGCAGCTTTCGATCAGGGTCCGGTGGCTACACCTTC
CASSFRSGSGGYTF
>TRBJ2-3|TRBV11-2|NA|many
TGTGCCAGCAGTCAACAAAGGGGTACAGATACGCAGTATTTT
CASSQQRGTDTQYF
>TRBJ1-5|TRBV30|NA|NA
TGTGCCTGGAGTAAAAACCAGGGGATCCAGCCCCAGCATTTT
CAWSKNQGIQPQHF
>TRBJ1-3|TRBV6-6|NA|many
TGTGCCAGCAGTTACTCGATGGGCAGGGCAGGAAACACCATATATTTT
CASSYSMGRAGNTIYF
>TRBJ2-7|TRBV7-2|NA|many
TGTGCCAGCAGCACGACGACGGGAAGCCTTAGCTCCTACGAGCAGTACTTC
CASSTTTGSLSSYEQYF
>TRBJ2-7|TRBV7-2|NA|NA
TGTGCCAGCAGCTTAGCGGGAGGTATCTACGAGCAGTACTTC
CASSLAGGIYEQYF
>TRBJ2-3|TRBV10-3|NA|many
TGTGCCATCAGTGAGTCTGCAGCGGTTGTAGTTCGGGATACGCAGTATTTT
CAISESAAVVVRDTQYF
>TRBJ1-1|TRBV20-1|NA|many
TGCAGTGTTCCGGGTGACTCACAGGGAGCCCCTGAAGCTTTCTTT
CSVPGDSQGAPEAFF
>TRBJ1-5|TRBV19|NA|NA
TGTGCCAGCAGGGGTCGGTTGGAGCCCCAGCATTTT
CASRGRLEPQHF
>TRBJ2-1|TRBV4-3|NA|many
TGCGCCAGCAGCCAAGATAGGGGTAAGCAGTTCTTC
CASSQDRGKQFF
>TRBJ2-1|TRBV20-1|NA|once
TGCAGTGCTAGACCCCCAGTGGCCTCCCTAGTGGATGAGCGGTTCTTC
CSARPPVASLVDERFF
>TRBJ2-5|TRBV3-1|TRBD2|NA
TGTGCCAGCAGCCATATGGGACTAGCGGGAGAAGAGACCCAGTACTTC
CASSHMGLAGEETQYF
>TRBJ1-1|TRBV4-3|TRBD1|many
TGCGCCAGCAGCCAAGAACAGGGGATGAACACTGAAGCTTTCTTT
CASSQEQGMNTEAFF